This TCR beta chain was recovered during a study of identical twins. The study's findings and limits: The study found weaker excess twin sharing in beta out-of-frame sequences.

As for this clonotype: Its specificity is not known.

This CDR3 spans 15 amino acids. CDR1 is SEHNR, CDR2 FQNEAQ, per germline (reference sequence). V was clipped by 1 base and J by 5 bases, with 14 bases between them. TCRdb fed the 5' RACE reads into MiXCR, producing one record per CDR3 protein. The data show just under 550,000 distinct CDR3 sequences, around 15% seen once. The data also belong to a second study, concerning yellow fever vaccine responses in identical twins.

This TCR was sampled from a woman aged 18-29 years in good health. The V and J genes are TRBV7-9 and TRBJ2-5; the D call may be TRBD1 or TRBD2 (5 bases each). Sequencing input: CD4+ T cells sorted from blood. In DNA form, the CDR3 reads TGTGCCAGCAGCTTAGGCGGGTGGGGCCTCGAGACCCAGTACTTC. It yields the protein CASSLGGWGLETQYF.